The T cell receptor beta chain described here comes from a study of graft-versus-host responses after intestinal transplantation (dated by TCRdb to the early 2020s). At the level of the whole study: The transplants that recipients received were multivisceral, liver-intestinal, or isolated intestinal. Anti-thymocyte globulin induction was given to all recipients, followed by maintenance tacrolimus and steroids for 2 to 3 years. After intestinal transplantation, graft-versus-host and host-versus-graft alloreactive T cell clones in the graft, circulation and bone marrow were tracked using bulk TCR-beta CDR3 sequencing. To identify alloreactive clones, pre-transplant mixed lymphocyte reaction products were sequenced and compared with unstimulated pre-transplant donor and recipient T cells. The cohort enrolled under 30 intestinal transplant recipients, one of whom was a retransplant, and a few patients without pretransplant specimens were excluded. A peak of at least 4% donor T cells among recipient peripheral blood mononuclear cells was the definition used for donor T cell macrochimerism. Rather than going through the commercial service, samples from three later patients were sequenced in-house on an Illumina MiSeq and processed with MiXCR. Findings and caveats that apply to the study as a whole: Early after transplant, declines in HvG clones were associated with peak levels of circulating GvH clones. The conclusions were limited by the relatively low number and heterogeneity of the intestinal transplant patients. GvH clones were found in recipient bone marrow, and some of the GvH clones appeared earlier in ileal mucosa or blood, which is consistent with an intestinal mucosal origin. High GvH to HvG T cell clonal ratios were observed in the allografts of patients with donor T cell macrochimerism.

V and J are truncated by 4 bases and 2 bases respectively, leaving an intervening sequence of 19 bases. The CDR3, cysteine through phenylalanine, is 17 amino acids long. CDR3 DNA only is kept here, 51 bases in frame from base 1. Sequences MNHEY (CDR1) and SMNVEV (CDR2) are obtained from the germline V gene (reference sequence). As regards this clone: Its antigen specificity is not known. No per-base quality is available; no much larger clone lies one base away.

The library was produced with the immunoSEQ multiplex PCR assay. For most patients, genomic DNA was isolated with the Qiagen DNeasy Blood and Tissue Kit and sent frozen to Adaptive Biotechnologies for TCR sequencing. For most patients, genomic DNA was subjected to high-throughput TCR-beta CDR3 sequencing by Adaptive Biotechnologies. The source study handled its data this way. Adaptive's ImmunoSEQ software supplied the TCR sequencing data for 15 to 20 patients, while MiXCR and VDJtools were used to process three other patients. To correct CD4 versus CD8 sorting errors, any sequence found in both subsets at a frequency ratio below 5:1 was removed. CDR3 nucleotide sequences shared by donor and recipient were removed because the origin of these sequences could not be assigned. Alloreactive clones required at least 2-fold expansion over unstimulated cells and minimum CFSE-low frequency of 0.002% (template counts) or 0.001% (read counts). A clone was considered mappable if detected in the sequenced pre-transplant spleen, lymph node, or MLR CFSE-low populations of the donor or recipient. Cumulative frequency of alloreactive clones was calculated as a percentage of all sequences weighted by copy number. Entries here come from immuneACCESS through TCRdb and include only in-frame sequences with V and J called. Some clones fail to appear in such tables; in the studies checked, an unresolved V gene covers under half of the shortfall, and the cause of the remainder is unknown. Clone size and V and J calls were adopted from that table, with D and trimming inferred from the DNA. This sample gives 84,000 or so clones in total; approximately 80% of them show up just once. The ten largest clones represent approximately 0.84% of the sample.

The sample's time point label is to be understood as: cells obtained before transplantation from donor or recipient. CD3+CD4+ and CD3+CD8+ populations were FACS-sorted from unstimulated pre-transplant donor and recipient cells taken from spleen or lymph nodes. This TCR derives from a human donor who received an intestinal transplant. Sequences were derived from unstimulated CD4+ T cells sorted from spleen or lymph node cells, sampled before intestinal transplant. The chain was built from TRBV27 and TRBJ2-3, with a tentative D gene TRBD2 over 6 matching bases. The nucleotide sequence is given as TGTGCCAGCAGTTCAGACCTTGGAGGGCCTTTCACAGATACGCAGTATTTT. Translated, this gives CASSSDLGGPFTDTQYF.